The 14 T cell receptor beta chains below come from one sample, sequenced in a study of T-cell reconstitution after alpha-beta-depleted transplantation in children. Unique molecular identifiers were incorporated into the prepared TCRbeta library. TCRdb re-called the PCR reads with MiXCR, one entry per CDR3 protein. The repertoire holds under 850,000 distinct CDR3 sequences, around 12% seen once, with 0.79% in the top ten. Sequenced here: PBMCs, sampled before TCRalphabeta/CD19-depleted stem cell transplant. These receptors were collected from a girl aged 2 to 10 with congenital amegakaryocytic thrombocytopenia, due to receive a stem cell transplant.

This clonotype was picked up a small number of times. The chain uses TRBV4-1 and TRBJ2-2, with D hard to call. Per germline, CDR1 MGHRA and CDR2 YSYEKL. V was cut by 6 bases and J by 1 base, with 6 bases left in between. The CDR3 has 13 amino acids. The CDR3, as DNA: TGCGCCAGCAGGGGCAGGAACACCGGGGAGCTGTTTTTT. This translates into CASRGRNTGELFF.

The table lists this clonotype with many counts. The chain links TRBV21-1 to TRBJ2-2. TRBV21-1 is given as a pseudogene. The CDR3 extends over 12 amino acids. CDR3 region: CASSKVAGELFF. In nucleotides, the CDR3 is TGTGCCAGCAGCAAAGTTGCCGGGGAGCTGTTTTTT.

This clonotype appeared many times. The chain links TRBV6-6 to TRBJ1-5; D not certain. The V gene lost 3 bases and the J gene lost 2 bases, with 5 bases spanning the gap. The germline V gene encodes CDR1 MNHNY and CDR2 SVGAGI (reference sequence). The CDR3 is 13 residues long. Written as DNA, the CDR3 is TGTGCCAGCAGTTATGGGGGCAATCAGCCCCAGCATTTT. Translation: CASSYGGNQPQHF.

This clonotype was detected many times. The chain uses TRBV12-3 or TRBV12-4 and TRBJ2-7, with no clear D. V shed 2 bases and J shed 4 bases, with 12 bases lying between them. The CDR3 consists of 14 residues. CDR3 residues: CASSLSGRLYEQYF. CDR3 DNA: TGTGCCAGCAGTTTAAGTGGCAGATTGTACGAGCAGTACTTC.

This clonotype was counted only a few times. The DNA of the CDR3 is TGCGCCAGCAGCTTGGCCGTTGGGGAAAACATTCAGTACTTC. Translating gives CASSLAVGENIQYF. This chain uses TRBV5-1 with TRBJ2-4, with D unresolved. Between the trimmed V and J ends, which lost 0 bases and 5 bases, there was a span of 9 bases. The CDR3 runs to 14 residues. The germline V gene has CDR1 SGHRS and CDR2 YFSETQ.

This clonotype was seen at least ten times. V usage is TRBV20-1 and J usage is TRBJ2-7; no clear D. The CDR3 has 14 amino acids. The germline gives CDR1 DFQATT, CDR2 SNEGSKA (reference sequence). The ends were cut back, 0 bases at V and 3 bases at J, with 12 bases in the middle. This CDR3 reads CSARDQFKDYEQYF. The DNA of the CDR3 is TGCAGTGCTAGAGATCAGTTTAAGGACTACGAGCAGTACTTC.

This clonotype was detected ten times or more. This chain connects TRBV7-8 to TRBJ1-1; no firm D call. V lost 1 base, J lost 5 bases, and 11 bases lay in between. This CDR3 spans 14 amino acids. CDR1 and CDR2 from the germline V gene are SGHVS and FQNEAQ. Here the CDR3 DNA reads TGTGCCAGCAGCTTAGGTCTCGGGGTGACTGAAGCTTTCTTT. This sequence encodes CASSLGLGVTEAFF.

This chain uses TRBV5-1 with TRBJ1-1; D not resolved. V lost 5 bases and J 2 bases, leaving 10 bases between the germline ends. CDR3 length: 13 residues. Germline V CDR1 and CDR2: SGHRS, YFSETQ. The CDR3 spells CASRVVVNTEAFF. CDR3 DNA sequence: TGCGCCAGCAGGGTGGTCGTCAACACTGAAGCTTTCTTT.

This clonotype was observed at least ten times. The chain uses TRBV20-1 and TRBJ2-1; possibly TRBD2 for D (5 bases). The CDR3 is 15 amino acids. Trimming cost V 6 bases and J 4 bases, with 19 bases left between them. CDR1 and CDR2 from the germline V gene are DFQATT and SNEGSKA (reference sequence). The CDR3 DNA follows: TGCAGTGCCGCCCCGCGGAACGGGGTGTACAATGAGCAGTTCTTC. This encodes CSAAPRNGVYNEQFF.

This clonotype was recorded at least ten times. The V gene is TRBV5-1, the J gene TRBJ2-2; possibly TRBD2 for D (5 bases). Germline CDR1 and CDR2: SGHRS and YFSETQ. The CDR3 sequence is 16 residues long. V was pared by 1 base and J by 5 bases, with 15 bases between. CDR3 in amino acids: CASSLHEGWGTGELFF. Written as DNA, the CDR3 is TGCGCCAGCAGCTTGCACGAGGGCTGGGGAACCGGGGAGCTGTTTTTT.

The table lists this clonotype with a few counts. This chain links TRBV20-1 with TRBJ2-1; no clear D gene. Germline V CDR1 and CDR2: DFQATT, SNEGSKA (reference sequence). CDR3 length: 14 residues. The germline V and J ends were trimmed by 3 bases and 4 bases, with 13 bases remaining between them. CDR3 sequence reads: CSASLGRVYNEQFF. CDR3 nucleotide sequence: TGCAGTGCTAGTCTCGGACGGGTGTACAATGAGCAGTTCTTC.

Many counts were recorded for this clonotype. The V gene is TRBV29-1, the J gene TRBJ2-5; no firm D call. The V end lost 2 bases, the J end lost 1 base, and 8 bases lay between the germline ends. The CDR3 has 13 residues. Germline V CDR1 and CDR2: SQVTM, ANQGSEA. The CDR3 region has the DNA TGCAGCGTTGAATATGAGATCCAAGAGACCCAGTACTTC. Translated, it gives CSVEYEIQETQYF.

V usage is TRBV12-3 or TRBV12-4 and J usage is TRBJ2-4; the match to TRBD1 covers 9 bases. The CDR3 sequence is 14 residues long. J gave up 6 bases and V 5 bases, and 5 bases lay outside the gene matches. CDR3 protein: CASSAGQGGNIQYF. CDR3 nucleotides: TGTGCCAGCAGTGCGGGACAGGGAGGAAACATTCAGTACTTC.

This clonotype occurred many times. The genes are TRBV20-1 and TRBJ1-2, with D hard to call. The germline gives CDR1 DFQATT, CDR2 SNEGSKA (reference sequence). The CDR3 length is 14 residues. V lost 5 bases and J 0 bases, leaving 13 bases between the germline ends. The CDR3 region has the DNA TGCAGTGCTCCCTCCGGGGTAGCTAACTATGGCTACACCTTC. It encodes CSAPSGVANYGYTF.